The T cell receptor beta chain described here comes from a study of T cell changes during pregnancy in multiple sclerosis. This table comes from immunoSEQ multiplex PCR, and its TCRdb copy is limited to in-frame clones, with some not included. The profile shows almost 20,000 clones, 88% of them singletons. CDR3 size: 11 residues. In germline, CDR1 is LNHDA, CDR2 SQIVND (reference sequence). The V end was cut by 3 bases, the J end by 8 bases, with 7 bases between. The sequenced sample was CD8+ T cells from peripheral blood mononuclear cells, obtained in the third trimester of pregnancy. This receptor was taken from a female donor in good health, enrolled as a control in a pregnancy study. This sequence joins TRBV19 and TRBJ1-1; D is unresolved. The DNA for the CDR3 is TGTGCCAGTAGTATTTTGCGGGAAGCTTTCTTT. The encoded protein is CASSILREAFF.